This T cell receptor beta chain was recorded in a study of blood T cell repertoires in COVID-19. Turning to the study itself: Collection of acute and convalescent COVID-19 samples took place in the United States, Italy and Spain. PBMCs, B-cell-depleted T cells, or T cells were the source of the cDNA or gDNA that made up the material.

In the original processing: Nucleated cell counts were estimated from reference gene primer amplification. Clones were sequenced by immunoSEQ multiplex PCR, and TCRdb holds only the in-frame ones, with some missing. Clonal size and the V and J genes are those of that table, whereas D and trimming came from the DNA. The sample has about 290,000 clones, 85% seen once. Per germline, CDR1 LNHNV and CDR2 YYDKDF (reference sequence). The CDR3 runs 15 residues. Trimming removed 1 base from V and 1 base from J, with 8 bases in between. The sample consisted of peripheral blood. This chain joins TRBV15 and TRBJ2-1; D is unresolved. The origin of this receptor is a woman aged 50 to 60 with active or convalescent COVID-19. CDR3 sequence: CATSRGARSYNEQFF. The CDR3 DNA follows: TGTGCCACCAGCAGAGGGGCAAGGTCCTACAATGAGCAGTTCTTC.